The T cell receptor beta chain under discussion was sequenced for a study of T cell responses to AZD1222 COVID-19 vaccine. General study results and limits: Repertoire collection took place solely once the T cell response had peaked. The span of vaccine-associated CD4 TCRs extended across spike, with dominance at 160-218 and 743-854. Clonal diversity was possibly underestimated; the donors were predominantly white British and more often female.

On this clone itself: The antigen remains unidentified.

Germline CDR1 is MNHEY and CDR2 is SMNVEV (reference sequence). The CDR3 length is 15 residues. V lost 5 bases and J lost 8; bases outside the gene matches: 10. Sequencing was performed with immunoSEQ multiplex PCR; in TCRdb, only in-frame clones are kept and a portion is missing. The sample gives some 40,000 clones, 80% of which show up once; about 20% is in the top ten. The receptor was isolated from an adult who received the MenACWY meningococcal vaccine as a control. Here the sequenced sample was peripheral blood, taken 28 days after the second dose of the MenACWY control vaccine. The chain combines TRBV27 with TRBJ2-1; 9 bases match TRBD2. This chain's CDR3 is CASSPWAGGQDEQFF. The CDR3 nucleotides read TGTGCCAGCAGTCCCTGGGCGGGGGGGCAAGATGAGCAGTTCTTC.